A single sample is the source of the 6 T cell receptor beta chains below, sequenced in a study of PD-1 blockade in classical Hodgkin lymphoma. Every patient relapsed after autologous stem cell transplantation, and brentuximab vedotin exposure varied. Profiled with immunoSEQ multiplex PCR; TCRdb holds only in-frame clones, not every one. The top ten clones hold roughly 21% of a sample with fewer than 90,000 clones, around 90% of them seen once. The sequencing here drew on peripheral blood mononuclear cells (PBMCs), taken at baseline. These receptors originate from a human donor with classical Hodgkin lymphoma.

The rearrangement uses TRBV28 and TRBJ2-7; no reliable D call. CDR1 is MDHEN and CDR2 is SYDVKM in the germline V gene. V was clipped by 5 bases and J by 2 bases, with 13 bases between them. The CDR3 contains 14 residues. In DNA, the CDR3 is TGTGCCAGCAGTCCCTCTTTCGAGCCCTACGAGCAGTACTTC. Its translation is CASSPSFEPYEQYF.

This clone has a count of ten or more. The chain links TRBV6-1 to TRBJ2-6; D might be TRBD2 (6 bases). The germline V and J ends were trimmed by 4 bases and 4 bases, with 23 bases remaining between them. Germline assignment: CDR1 MNHNS and CDR2 SASEGT. The length of the CDR3 is 19 residues. This CDR3 is CASSGEAKRPASGANVLTF. The DNA of the CDR3 is TGTGCCAGCAGTGGGGAGGCCAAGCGGCCCGCTTCGGGGGCCAACGTCCTGACTTTC.

The rearrangement links TRBV7-9 to TRBJ2-1; possible D gene TRBD2, 6 bases. From germline, CDR1 is SEHNR and CDR2 FQNEAQ (reference sequence). The V gene lost 3 bases and the J gene lost 0 bases, with 12 bases spanning the gap. CDR3 length equals 16 residues. CDR3: CASSFGGDFSYNEQFF. The DNA of the CDR3 is TGTGCCAGCAGCTTTGGAGGGGACTTCTCCTACAATGAGCAGTTCTTC.

The rearrangement links TRBV12-1 to TRBJ2-7; TRBD1 is the table's D call and was not checked against the DNA. TRBV12-1 is classified as a pseudogene. The CDR3 loop spans 14 amino acids. CDR3 nucleotide sequence: TGTGCCAGCAGTTTGGGACAGGGGAACTACGAGCAGTACTTC. This encodes CASSLGQGNYEQYF.

This chain links TRBV10-3 with TRBJ1-5, with 10 bases lining up with TRBD1. Germline V lookup: CDR1 ENHRY, CDR2 SYGVKD. The ends lost 5 bases at V and 3 bases at J; junction bases unmatched: 7. There are 16 residues in the CDR3. The CDR3 here is CAISRTGGFDNQPQHF. The CDR3 nucleotides are TGTGCCATCAGTCGGACAGGGGGATTCGACAATCAGCCCCAGCATTTT.

The chain uses TRBV29-1 and TRBJ1-4; the D gene is possibly TRBD1 (5 bases). Looked up from germline, CDR1 is SQVTM and CDR2 is ANQGSEA. V lost 5 bases to trimming and J lost 8 bases, with 18 bases between them. This CDR3 has 14 amino acids. DNA for the CDR3: TGCAGCGTTCAGAAGGGCAAGGGGCGGGAAAAACTGTTTTTT. Encoded protein: CSVQKGKGREKLFF.